These 22 T cell receptor beta chains originate from one sample sequenced in a study of CD8 T cells in ankylosing spondylitis. The study's findings and limits: Blood from ankylosing spondylitis patients appeared to carry a characteristic roughly eight-variant TCR beta motif.

TCRdb re-called the 5' RACE reads with MiXCR, one entry per CDR3 protein. The repertoire consists of fewer than 750,000 distinct CDR3 sequences, with 15% to 20% occurring once and the leading ten covering approximately 18%. These receptors have no identified antigens. The specimen sequenced was blood, either unsorted or a sorted T cell fraction (not recorded which). These receptors were collected from a male donor with ankylosing spondylitis.

This clonotype was seen a few times. V and J are TRBV4-1 and TRBJ1-2; 7 nucleotides line up with TRBD1. The CDR3 has 14 residues. V dropped 0 bases and J dropped 4; count of bases not matched to a gene: 2. Germline lookup yields CDR1 MGHRA and CDR2 YSYEKL. CDR3 DNA: TGCGCCAGCAGCCAAGATCGGGACAGCTATGGCTACACCTTC. Translated: CASSQDRDSYGYTF.

The rearrangement joins TRBV24-1 to TRBJ2-2; D gene ambiguous. Trimming took 1 base from V and 0 from J, leaving 11 bases between them. The CDR3 loop spans 17 amino acids. In germline, CDR1 is KGHDR, CDR2 SFDVKD. DNA for the CDR3: TGTGCCACCAGTGATTTTAGGTCCACCGCGAACACCGGGGAGCTGTTTTTT. Encoded protein: CATSDFRSTANTGELFF.

This clonotype occurred a few times. V is TRBV7-2 and J is TRBJ2-3; 7 bases are a match to TRBD2. This CDR3 is built from 15 residues. Germline V gene lookup returns CDR1 SGHTA and CDR2 FQGNSA. The V gene end was trimmed by 2 bases and the J gene end by 5 bases; junction bases not matched to a gene: 7. The CDR3 DNA reads TGTGCCAGCAGCTTAATAGGGGAGGGGAAAGATACGCAGTATTTT. Its translation: CASSLIGEGKDTQYF.

This chain's CDR3 is CASTAGPRDRNEKLFF. The CDR3 DNA reads TGTGCCAGCACCGCGGGCCCAAGGGACAGAAATGAAAAACTGTTTTTT. J is TRBJ1-4 and V is TRBV7-9; 7 nucleotides agree with TRBD1. Germline lookup yields CDR1 SEHNR and CDR2 FQNEAQ (reference sequence). V lost 7 bases and J lost 5; bases outside the gene matches: 13. The CDR3 spans 16 residues.

The table lists this clonotype with a few counts. The chain employs TRBV7-9 and TRBJ2-1, with 7 nucleotides matching TRBD1. This CDR3 is 17 amino acids long. Trimming removed 3 bases from V and 7 bases from J; junction bases left unmatched: 15. Germline lookup yields CDR1 SEHNR and CDR2 FQNEAQ (reference sequence). CDR3 in amino acids: CASSLPHRQGISNEQFF. The CDR3 DNA follows: TGTGCCAGCAGCTTGCCCCACCGACAGGGTATCAGTAATGAGCAGTTCTTC.

In its sample, this clonotype was seen a few times. V usage is TRBV14 and J usage is TRBJ2-1; the D gene is possibly TRBD2 (5 bases). This CDR3 region has 16 residues. CDR1 SGHDN and CDR2 FVKESK come from the germline V gene. Trimming stripped 0 bases from V and 2 bases from J, with 11 bases between. The CDR3 loop is CASSQDLRATYNEQFF. The CDR3 DNA sequence: TGTGCCAGCAGCCAAGATCTGCGGGCAACCTACAATGAGCAGTTCTTC. Using reference TRBV14 and TRBJ2-1 for the parts outside the CDR3, the full variable domain is EAGVTQFPSHSVIEKGQTVTLRCDPISGHDNLYWYRRVMGKEIKFLLHFVKESKQDESGMPNNRFLAERTGGTYSTLKVQPAELEDSGVYFCASSQDLRATYNEQFFGPGTRLTVL.

This clonotype came up a few times. The J gene is TRBJ1-1, the V gene TRBV5-1; weak D call: TRBD1 (6 bases). Trimming cost V 6 bases and J 0 bases, with 9 bases left between them. The length of the CDR3 is 13 residues. Germline V gene lookup returns CDR1 SGHRS and CDR2 YFSETQ. The CDR3 bases are TGCGCCAGCAAACAGGGAATGAACACTGAAGCTTTCTTT. Translating gives CASKQGMNTEAFF.

The chain uses TRBV20-1 and TRBJ1-1; the match to TRBD1 covers 9 bases. V dropped 4 bases and J dropped 2; count of bases not matched to a gene: 8. CDR1 is DFQATT and CDR2 is SNEGSKA in the germline V gene (reference sequence). The CDR3 spans 15 residues. CDR3: CSAKRTGDLNTEAFF. In DNA, the CDR3 is TGCAGTGCTAAGAGGACAGGGGATCTTAACACTGAAGCTTTCTTT.

The rearrangement uses TRBV11-2 and TRBJ1-6; 7 bases agree with TRBD1. Unmatched junction bases numbered 9, after V lost 4 bases and J lost 9 bases. In germline, CDR1 is SGHAT, CDR2 FQNNGV. The CDR3 loop spans 15 amino acids. The CDR3 reads CASSSTTGWRSPLHF. Here the CDR3 DNA reads TGTGCCAGCAGCTCGACGACAGGGTGGCGTTCACCCCTCCACTTT.

This sequence joins TRBV18 and TRBJ2-3; a weak D match, TRBD2 (5 bases). Trimming left V 6 bases short and J 2 bases short, with 12 bases between. Looked up from germline, CDR1 is KGHSH and CDR2 is LQKENI. The CDR3 contains 14 residues. CDR3 in amino acids: CASSPGWVTDTQYF. The DNA for the CDR3 is TGTGCCAGCTCTCCGGGATGGGTCACAGATACGCAGTATTTT.

The chain has TRBV7-2 and TRBJ1-2; 9 nucleotides line up with TRBD1. Germline V CDR1 and CDR2: SGHTA, FQGNSA. CDR3 length equals 15 residues. V lost 7 bases to trimming and J lost 4 bases; unmatched junction nucleotides: 10. CDR3 sequence: CASIFNRGQGYGYTF. The DNA of the CDR3 is TGTGCCAGCATCTTTAACAGGGGGCAGGGCTATGGCTACACCTTC.

The rearrangement links TRBV5-1 to TRBJ2-7; 7 positions match TRBD1. The CDR3 length is 15 residues. J gave up 5 bases and V 4 bases, and 12 bases lay outside the gene matches. The V gene's germline CDR1 is SGHRS and CDR2 YFSETQ. The CDR3 coding sequence is TGCGCCAGCAGCCCTCGCGATGACAGGGTCCACGAGCAGTACTTC. It codes for CASSPRDDRVHEQYF.

V and J are TRBV3-1 and TRBJ2-1; D gene ambiguous. There are 11 residues in the CDR3. Trimming stripped 1 base from V and 15 bases from J, with 10 bases between. Germline V gives CDR1 LGHDT, CDR2 YNNKEL (reference sequence). CDR3 coding DNA: TGTGCCAGCAGCCAAGTGAACTCCCTGTTCTTC. It codes for CASSQVNSLFF.

This clonotype occurred a few times. The rearrangement joins TRBV7-3 to TRBJ1-1; D is possibly TRBD1 (5 bases). Trimming took off 4 bases at V and 11 bases at J, with 20 bases between the two ends. Germline V gives CDR1 SGHTA, CDR2 FQGTGA. There are 14 residues in the CDR3. CDR3 bases: TGTGCCAGCAGCTCAACCGGGGGACGTGTTGGGGCTTTCTTT. It is translated as CASSSTGGRVGAFF.

The table lists this clonotype with many counts. The gene calls are TRBV29-1 and TRBJ1-1; D not certain. V was shortened by 4 bases and J by 1 base, with 13 bases between the two germline ends. Germline V CDR1 and CDR2: SQVTM, ANQGSEA. The CDR3 loop spans 14 amino acids. CDR3 bases: TGCAGCGTTGCACAGACTCTCGGGAACACTGAAGCTTTCTTT. Its translation is CSVAQTLGNTEAFF.

J is TRBJ2-3 and V is TRBV7-3; 9 nucleotides match TRBD2. This CDR3 is 16 amino acids long. CDR1 and CDR2 (germline): SGHTA, FQGTGA. Germline trimming cut 5 bases from V and 1 base from J; bases unmatched to any gene: 7. In nucleotides, the CDR3 is TGTGCCAGCAGCCCAGGGGCTAGCGGGGGCACAGATACGCAGTATTTT. Amino acids: CASSPGASGGTDTQYF.

This clonotype came up a few times. The CDR3: CASSYPDRSSYNEQFF. The CDR3 nucleotides read TGCGCCAGCAGCTACCCGGACAGAAGCTCCTACAATGAGCAGTTCTTC. The V and J genes are TRBV5-1 and TRBJ2-1, with D perhaps matching TRBD1 (6 bases). The CDR3 extends over 16 amino acids. V gave up 3 bases and J gave up 0 bases, with 13 bases separating them. CDR1 and CDR2 from the germline V gene are SGHRS and YFSETQ.

This clonotype was picked up many times. This chain connects TRBV12-3 or TRBV12-4 to TRBJ1-1; D not resolved. Between the trimmed V and J ends, which lost 7 bases and 6 bases, there was a span of 15 bases. The CDR3 has 13 amino acids. The CDR3 sequence: CASTLPSGAEAFF. CDR3 bases: TGTGCCAGCACCCTCCCCAGTGGAGCTGAAGCTTTCTTT.

The sample holds many counts of this clonotype. The rearrangement joins TRBV5-1 to TRBJ2-7; tentatively, D is TRBD1 (5 bases). This CDR3 is built from 14 residues. The V gene's germline CDR1 is SGHRS and CDR2 YFSETQ. Trimming left V 4 bases short and J 1 base short, with 12 bases between. The CDR3 DNA reads as TGCGCCAGCAGCCCACGTACAGGTTCCTACGAGCAGTACTTC. It is translated as CASSPRTGSYEQYF.

This clonotype turned up a few times. The CDR3 DNA follows: TGCAGTGCTACCAACGGTGAGGAAGCTTTCTTT. This encodes CSATNGEEAFF. J is TRBJ1-1 and V is TRBV20-1, with D uncertain. This CDR3 region has 11 residues. Germline CDR1 and CDR2: DFQATT and SNEGSKA (reference sequence). Trimming stripped 4 bases from V and 8 bases from J, with 11 bases between.

The CDR3 nucleotides are TGTGCCAGCAGCCAAGAGGGGGGAGAGAATTCACCCCTCCACTTT. It encodes CASSQEGGENSPLHF. The chain recombines TRBV3-1 with TRBJ1-6, with D tentatively TRBD1 (5 bases). Between the trimmed V and J ends, which lost 0 bases and 7 bases, there was a span of 10 bases. The germline V gene has CDR1 LGHDT and CDR2 YNNKEL (reference sequence). The CDR3 totals 15 residues.

The chain has TRBV10-3 and TRBJ2-2; the D gene is possibly TRBD1 (6 bases). Trimming stripped 2 bases from V and 5 bases from J, with 12 bases between. This CDR3 has 15 residues. Per the germline V gene, CDR1 is ENHRY and CDR2 is SYGVKD. This CDR3 is CAISEGTPGTGELFF. Here the CDR3 DNA reads TGTGCCATCAGTGAGGGGACACCGGGGACCGGGGAGCTGTTTTTT.